In this sample, the clone carrying this TCR beta chain turned up a few times. Distinct nucleotide sequences in the sample also encode this CDR3. These data come from a study of shared clonotypes between healthy human individuals. Sequencing was performed with immunoSEQ multiplex PCR; in TCRdb, only in-frame clones are kept and a portion is missing. The sample carries approximately 460,000 clones, 77% recorded once. The clonotype was recovered from a woman aged 40-49 years in good health. Some clones in this sample may be carry-over from other donors' samples. The sequenced sample consisted of PBMCs.

This chain's CDR3 is CASSPGVGLILYEQYF. CDR3 nucleotide sequence: TGTGCCAGCTCACCAGGGGTGGGGCTTATACTCTACGAGCAGTACTTC. The rearrangement joins TRBV18 to TRBJ2-7; D perhaps matches TRBD1 (5 bases). V shed 2 bases and J shed 3 bases, with 17 bases lying between them. This CDR3 spans 16 amino acids. Germline loops: CDR1 KGHSH, CDR2 LQKENI. Supplemented by reference TRBV18 and TRBJ2-7, the full variable domain reads NAGVMQNPRHLVRRRGQEARLRCSPMKGHSHVYWYRQLPEEGLKFMVYLQKENIIDESGMPKERFSAEFPKEGPSILRIQQVVRGDSAAYFCASSPGVGLILYEQYFGPGTRLTVT.